A single sample is the source of the 3 T cell receptor beta chains below, sequenced in a study of molecular identifiers for immune sequencing clone quantification. TCRdb passed the PCR reads through MiXCR, listing each CDR3 protein once. Found here are around 320,000 distinct CDR3 sequences, roughly a quarter of them singletons; the top ten hold 0.74%. The sample comprised naive CD8+ T cells from blood, with Jurkat cell RNA spiked in. Subset denoted: FACS-sorted CD8+CD4-CCR7+CD45RA+ naive T cells. The receptor set was obtained from a human donor in good health. Some libraries in this study had Jurkat cell RNA spiked in.

As to this clonotype: A read error may produce the germline difference seen at one junction end. The V gene is TRBV20-1, the J gene TRBJ1-5, with D perhaps matching TRBD1 (6 bases). This CDR3 spans 13 amino acids. Germline V lookup: CDR1 DFQATT, CDR2 SNEGSKA (reference sequence). The CDR3 nucleotides read TGCAGTGCGAGGACAGTAGGCAATCAGTCCCAGCATTTT. It yields the protein CSARTVGNQSQHF.

Notes on this clonotype: One end of the junction is discordant with germline, which a read error may explain. The V and J genes are TRBV14 and TRBJ2-3; a weak D match, TRBD2 (5 bases). The CDR3 length is 15 residues. Per germline, CDR1 SGHDN and CDR2 FVKESK. DNA of the CDR3: TGTGCCAGCAGCCCAGGACTCAGGTTCACAGATGCGCAGTATTTT. Protein product: CASSPGLRFTDAQYF.

The chain has TRBV4-1 and TRBJ2-3; D could derive from TRBD1 or TRBD2 (5 bases each). Trimming shortened V by 0 bases and J by 4 bases, and 17 bases separated the two germline ends. Germline values: CDR1 MGHRA, CDR2 YSYEKL. There are 17 residues in the CDR3. As DNA, the CDR3 is TGCGCCAGCAGCCAAGACTCCGAGGGGTTCGGGGCAGATACGCAGTATTTT. Protein sequence: CASSQDSEGFGADTQYF.